Listed below are T cell receptor beta chains from one sample, sequenced in a study of control samples from healthy donors and cancer patients. The protocol was immunoSEQ multiplex PCR, while the TCRdb copy is restricted to in-frame clones and leaves out a portion. The sample lists approximately 150,000 clones; under 90% were seen once. Sequences were obtained from blood. The source is a man younger than 40 in good health. Both conserved end residues are part of each CDR3. The order of the fields is V gene, J gene, clone size, CDR3 length, D gene, CDR3 protein, CDR3 DNA. D genes are given only for firm matches. Rows give clone size only sometimes, using once, few, many, or a class for an expanded clone.

v_call: TRBV6-4; j_call: TRBJ1-1; clone_size: few; cdr3_length: 13; d_call: TRBD1; cdr3_aa: CASSRDSNTEAFF; cdr3_nt: TGTGCCAGCAGTCGGGACAGTAACACTGAAGCTTTCTTT
v_call: TRBV6-5; j_call: TRBJ2-5; clone_size: .; cdr3_length: 15; d_call: TRBD2; cdr3_aa: CASNLGLAVVETQYF; cdr3_nt: TGTGCCAGCAACCTAGGACTAGCGGTGGTAGAGACCCAGTACTTC
v_call: TRBV7-3; j_call: TRBJ1-6; clone_size: .; cdr3_length: 14; d_call: .; cdr3_aa: CASSLGDRDSPLHF; cdr3_nt: TGTGCCAGCAGCTTAGGGGATAGGGATTCACCCCTCCACTTT
v_call: TRBV24-1; j_call: TRBJ2-5; clone_size: .; cdr3_length: 13; d_call: .; cdr3_aa: CAAGGGSQETQYF; cdr3_nt: TGTGCCGCAGGGGGGGGGTCCCAAGAGACCCAGTACTTC
v_call: TRBV4-2; j_call: TRBJ2-7; clone_size: .; cdr3_length: 14; d_call: .; cdr3_aa: CASSPGHGVYEQYF; cdr3_nt: TGTGCCAGCTCCCCGGGACATGGAGTCTACGAGCAGTACTTC
v_call: TRBV7-8; j_call: TRBJ2-1; clone_size: .; cdr3_length: 18; d_call: .; cdr3_aa: CASSLLPRSRDTYNEQFF; cdr3_nt: TGTGCCAGCAGCCTCCTTCCAAGATCACGAGACACCTACAATGAGCAGTTCTTC
v_call: TRBV24-1; j_call: TRBJ2-2; clone_size: .; cdr3_length: 14; d_call: .; cdr3_aa: CATSDLTNTGELFF; cdr3_nt: TGTGCCACCAGTGATCTGACGAACACCGGGGAGCTGTTTTTT
v_call: TRBV9; j_call: TRBJ1-6; clone_size: .; cdr3_length: 14; d_call: TRBD1; cdr3_aa: CASRGDSSRSPLHF; cdr3_nt: TGTGCCAGCAGGGGGGACAGTTCGCGTTCACCCCTCCACTTT
v_call: TRBV7-9; j_call: TRBJ2-1; clone_size: .; cdr3_length: 16; d_call: TRBD2; cdr3_aa: CASSSTAGGTYNEQFF; cdr3_nt: TGTGCCAGCAGCTCCACTGCGGGGGGAACCTACAATGAGCAGTTCTTC
v_call: TRBV7-2; j_call: TRBJ2-5; clone_size: .; cdr3_length: 12; d_call: .; cdr3_aa: CASSSQRETQYF; cdr3_nt: TGTGCCAGCAGCTCGCAGAGGGAGACCCAGTACTTC
v_call: TRBV6-2/TRBV6-3; j_call: TRBJ1-2; clone_size: .; cdr3_length: 13; d_call: .; cdr3_aa: CASSYSNIPGYTF; cdr3_nt: TGTGCCAGCAGTTACTCGAATATCCCTGGCTACACCTTC
v_call: TRBV5-4; j_call: TRBJ2-1; clone_size: .; cdr3_length: 16; d_call: TRBD2; cdr3_aa: CASASGAGARVNEQFF; cdr3_nt: TGTGCCAGCGCCTCAGGAGCGGGAGCTCGGGTTAATGAGCAGTTCTTC
v_call: TRBV5-6; j_call: TRBJ2-5; clone_size: few; cdr3_length: 11; d_call: .; cdr3_aa: CASSSQETQYF; cdr3_nt: TGTGCCAGCAGCTCTCAAGAGACCCAGTACTTC
v_call: TRBV27; j_call: TRBJ2-7; clone_size: .; cdr3_length: 17; d_call: TRBD1; cdr3_aa: CASSSLPGQLASYEQYF; cdr3_nt: TGTGCCAGCAGTTCGCTTCCGGGACAGCTGGCCTCCTACGAGCAGTACTTC
v_call: TRBV6-5; j_call: TRBJ1-5; clone_size: once; cdr3_length: 14; d_call: TRBD1; cdr3_aa: CASSWDSSNQPQHF; cdr3_nt: TGTGCCAGCAGTTGGGACAGTAGCAATCAGCCCCAGCATTTT
v_call: TRBV10-2; j_call: TRBJ1-3; clone_size: few; cdr3_length: 16; d_call: .; cdr3_aa: CASSKTGQRSGNTIYF; cdr3_nt: TGCGCCAGCAGTAAAACGGGACAACGCTCTGGAAACACCATATATTTT
v_call: TRBV18; j_call: TRBJ2-1; clone_size: .; cdr3_length: 15; d_call: .; cdr3_aa: CASSPPSGPNNEQFF; cdr3_nt: TGTGCCAGCTCACCACCGTCAGGGCCTAACAATGAGCAGTTCTTC
v_call: TRBV5-8; j_call: TRBJ2-3; clone_size: .; cdr3_length: 14; d_call: .; cdr3_aa: CASSLARGTDTQYF; cdr3_nt: TGTGCCAGCAGCTTGGCGCGCGGCACAGATACGCAGTATTTT
v_call: TRBV6-5; j_call: TRBJ2-7; clone_size: .; cdr3_length: 13; d_call: .; cdr3_aa: CASSYSLGAEQYF; cdr3_nt: TGTGCCAGCAGTTACTCCTTAGGAGCCGAGCAGTACTTC
v_call: TRBV24-1; j_call: TRBJ2-5; clone_size: .; cdr3_length: 14; d_call: .; cdr3_aa: CATSRPGLAETQYF; cdr3_nt: TGTGCCACCAGTCGCCCGGGACTCGCGGAGACCCAGTACTTC
v_call: TRBV4-3; j_call: TRBJ2-7; clone_size: once; cdr3_length: 15; d_call: TRBD1; cdr3_aa: CASSPSGQGPYEQYF; cdr3_nt: TGCGCCAGCAGCCCCTCGGGACAGGGCCCCTACGAGCAGTACTTC
v_call: TRBV30; j_call: TRBJ1-5; clone_size: .; cdr3_length: 14; d_call: .; cdr3_aa: CAWNQGRGNQPQHF; cdr3_nt: TGTGCCTGGAACCAGGGACGGGGGAATCAGCCCCAGCATTTT
v_call: TRBV5-1; j_call: TRBJ1-2; clone_size: .; cdr3_length: 18; d_call: TRBD1; cdr3_aa: CASSPDPGQGRRDYGYTF; cdr3_nt: TGCGCCAGCAGCCCTGACCCGGGACAGGGCCGGAGGGACTATGGCTACACCTTC
v_call: TRBV27; j_call: TRBJ2-7; clone_size: once; cdr3_length: 13; d_call: .; cdr3_aa: CASKVAGTYEQYF; cdr3_nt: TGTGCCAGCAAGGTTGCAGGGACCTACGAGCAGTACTTC
v_call: TRBV5-6; j_call: TRBJ2-5; clone_size: .; cdr3_length: 13; d_call: .; cdr3_aa: CASSFTEQETQYF; cdr3_nt: TGTGCCAGCAGCTTTACAGAACAAGAGACCCAGTACTTC
v_call: TRBV2; j_call: TRBJ2-5; clone_size: .; cdr3_length: 13; d_call: .; cdr3_aa: CASSDPLAETQYF; cdr3_nt: TGTGCCAGCAGTGACCCACTCGCGGAGACCCAGTACTTC
v_call: TRBV3-1/TRBV3-2; j_call: TRBJ2-1; clone_size: once; cdr3_length: 15; d_call: TRBD2; cdr3_aa: CASSLAGLADNEQFF; cdr3_nt: TGTGCCAGCAGCTTAGCGGGACTAGCTGACAATGAGCAGTTCTTC
v_call: TRBV25-1; j_call: TRBJ1-1; clone_size: .; cdr3_length: 14; d_call: TRBD1; cdr3_aa: CASSPQGANTEAFF; cdr3_nt: TGTGCCAGCAGTCCACAGGGGGCGAACACTGAAGCTTTCTTT
v_call: TRBV6-5; j_call: TRBJ1-2; clone_size: once; cdr3_length: 14; d_call: .; cdr3_aa: CASRSTGLSYGYTF; cdr3_nt: TGTGCCAGCAGGAGTACGGGACTGTCCTATGGCTACACCTTC
v_call: TRBV28; j_call: TRBJ2-1; clone_size: .; cdr3_length: 14; d_call: TRBD2; cdr3_aa: CASSSPSSGNEQFF; cdr3_nt: TGTGCCAGCAGTTCTCCCTCTAGCGGCAATGAGCAGTTCTTC
v_call: TRBV19; j_call: TRBJ1-5; clone_size: .; cdr3_length: 16; d_call: TRBD1; cdr3_aa: CATTPGGGRGNQPQHF; cdr3_nt: TGTGCCACCACTCCAGGGGGGGGTCGGGGCAATCAGCCCCAGCATTTT
v_call: TRBV10-1; j_call: TRBJ2-7; clone_size: .; cdr3_length: 16; d_call: .; cdr3_aa: CASSESQAGRTYEQYF; cdr3_nt: TGCGCCAGCAGTGAGTCGCAGGCAGGGAGGACCTACGAGCAGTACTTC
v_call: TRBV5-1; j_call: TRBJ1-1; clone_size: .; cdr3_length: 15; d_call: .; cdr3_aa: CASRSGEIMNTEAFF; cdr3_nt: TGCGCCAGCCGCTCAGGGGAGATTATGAACACTGAAGCTTTCTTT
v_call: TRBV27; j_call: TRBJ2-7; clone_size: few; cdr3_length: 16; d_call: .; cdr3_aa: CASRIRGSGSSYEQYF; cdr3_nt: TGTGCCAGCAGGATCCGGGGGTCGGGCAGCTCCTACGAGCAGTACTTC
v_call: TRBV29-1; j_call: TRBJ1-5; clone_size: .; cdr3_length: 12; d_call: TRBD1; cdr3_aa: CSVGQGREPQHF; cdr3_nt: TGCAGCGTCGGACAGGGGAGAGAGCCCCAGCATTTT
v_call: TRBV6-5; j_call: TRBJ2-7; clone_size: .; cdr3_length: 15; d_call: TRBD1; cdr3_aa: CASSYYGQGSYEQYF; cdr3_nt: TGTGCCAGCAGTTACTATGGACAGGGATCCTACGAGCAGTACTTC
v_call: TRBV11-3; j_call: TRBJ2-7; clone_size: .; cdr3_length: 15; d_call: TRBD2; cdr3_aa: CASSGASGSSYEQYF; cdr3_nt: TGTGCCAGCAGCGGGGCTAGCGGGAGTAGTTACGAGCAGTACTTC
v_call: TRBV4-3; j_call: TRBJ2-7; clone_size: .; cdr3_length: 16; d_call: TRBD1; cdr3_aa: CASSQSGQGGSYEQYF; cdr3_nt: TGCGCCAGCAGCCAATCAGGACAGGGGGGTTCATACGAGCAGTACTTC
v_call: TRBV19; j_call: TRBJ1-3; clone_size: .; cdr3_length: 14; d_call: .; cdr3_aa: CASSPAVSGNTIYF; cdr3_nt: TGTGCCAGTAGCCCAGCCGTCTCTGGAAACACCATATATTTT
v_call: TRBV27; j_call: TRBJ2-7; clone_size: once; cdr3_length: 15; d_call: .; cdr3_aa: CASTNRYGTPYEQYF; cdr3_nt: TGTGCCAGCACTAATCGGTACGGGACGCCCTACGAGCAGTACTTC
v_call: TRBV19; j_call: TRBJ2-3; clone_size: .; cdr3_length: 15; d_call: .; cdr3_aa: CASSIVGSYTDTQYF; cdr3_nt: TGTGCCAGTAGTATAGTAGGCTCGTACACAGATACGCAGTATTTT
v_call: TRBV7-2; j_call: TRBJ2-1; clone_size: .; cdr3_length: 16; d_call: .; cdr3_aa: CASSLGGLYLDNEQFF; cdr3_nt: TGTGCCAGCAGCTTAGGTGGCCTTTACTTGGACAATGAGCAGTTCTTC
v_call: TRBV24-1; j_call: TRBJ2-4; clone_size: .; cdr3_length: 14; d_call: TRBD1; cdr3_aa: CATSESDRGNIQYF; cdr3_nt: TGTGCCACCAGTGAGTCAGACAGGGGAAACATTCAGTACTTC
v_call: TRBV6-5; j_call: TRBJ1-5; clone_size: .; cdr3_length: 14; d_call: .; cdr3_aa: CASTTAHSNQPQHF; cdr3_nt: TGTGCCAGCACGACGGCACATAGCAATCAGCCCCAGCATTTT
v_call: TRBV11-3; j_call: TRBJ2-3; clone_size: .; cdr3_length: 15; d_call: .; cdr3_aa: CASSLDGQPTDTQYF; cdr3_nt: TGTGCCAGCAGCTTAGATGGACAGCCCACAGATACGCAGTATTTT
v_call: TRBV5-1; j_call: TRBJ2-1; clone_size: .; cdr3_length: 15; d_call: TRBD2; cdr3_aa: CASSSTSGRQDEQFF; cdr3_nt: TGCGCCAGCAGCTCCACTAGCGGGAGGCAGGATGAGCAGTTCTTC
v_call: TRBV9; j_call: TRBJ1-6; clone_size: .; cdr3_length: 14; d_call: .; cdr3_aa: CASSVERVSSPLHF; cdr3_nt: TGTGCCAGCAGCGTAGAGAGGGTGAGCTCACCCCTCCACTTT
v_call: TRBV19; j_call: TRBJ1-5; clone_size: .; cdr3_length: 17; d_call: TRBD1; cdr3_aa: CASSIWGQGVNRQPQHF; cdr3_nt: TGTGCCAGTAGTATATGGGGACAGGGGGTAAATCGACAGCCCCAGCATTTT
v_call: TRBV2; j_call: TRBJ1-4; clone_size: .; cdr3_length: 14; d_call: .; cdr3_aa: CASSQLGTNEKLFF; cdr3_nt: TGTGCCAGCAGCCAACTCGGAACTAATGAAAAACTGTTTTTT
v_call: TRBV10-2; j_call: TRBJ2-7; clone_size: .; cdr3_length: 17; d_call: .; cdr3_aa: CASSEPRTGLVEYEQYF; cdr3_nt: TGCGCCAGCAGTGAGCCCAGAACAGGCCTTGTAGAGTACGAGCAGTACTTC